The 16 T cell receptor beta chains presented below share a single source sample, sequenced in a study of beta chain features in type 1 diabetes. The whole isolated RNA underwent reverse transcription, so sequencing captured expressed TCRB transcripts. Profiled with immunoSEQ multiplex PCR; TCRdb holds only in-frame clones, not every one. The sample holds 130,000 to 150,000 clones, 6.5% to 8.5% seen once. Input material: central memory CD4+ T cells from blood. The receptors were gathered from a woman aged 25 to 45 in good health.

This clone was counted between two and nine times. The chain joins TRBV5-1 to TRBJ1-5; tentatively, D is TRBD1 (6 bases). The CDR3 has 15 amino acids. V lost 1 base, J lost 0 bases, and 8 bases lay in between. CDR1 and CDR2 (germline): SGHRS, YFSETQ. The CDR3 region is CASSLSGDSNQPQHF. Here the CDR3 DNA reads TGCGCCAGCAGCTTGTCAGGGGATAGCAATCAGCCCCAGCATTTT. Supplemented by reference TRBV5-1 and TRBJ1-5, the full variable domain reads KAGVTQTPRYLIKTRGQQVTLSCSPISGHRSVSWYQQTPGQGLQFLFEYFSETQRNKGNFPGRFSGRQFSNSRSEMNVSTLELGDSALYLCASSLSGDSNQPQHFGDGTRLSIL.

CDR3: CASTELGTGGSYEQYF. CDR3 sequence (DNA): TGTGCCAGCACCGAGTTGGGGACAGGGGGGTCCTACGAGCAGTACTTC. The chain carries TRBV28 and TRBJ2-7; 11 nucleotides line up with TRBD1. Germline CDR1 reads MDHEN; CDR2 reads SYDVKM. The ends lost 7 bases at V and 1 base at J; junction bases unmatched: 9. The CDR3 runs to 16 residues.

J is TRBJ2-5 and V is TRBV25-1, with D tentatively TRBD1 (7 bases). Trimming cost V 1 base and J 5 bases, with 14 bases left between them. Germline CDR1 and CDR2: MGHDK and SYGVNS. This CDR3 comprises 15 residues. CDR3 nucleotide sequence: TGTGCCAGCAGTGAATCGGCAGGGGGAGGCGAGACCCAGTACTTC. Protein product: CASSESAGGGETQYF.

This clone has only a few counts. The V and J genes are TRBV7-2 and TRBJ1-1; D unresolved. Germline V gives CDR1 SGHTA, CDR2 FQGNSA. V dropped 8 bases and J dropped 4 bases, with 8 bases sitting between them. The CDR3 loop spans 11 amino acids. CDR3 protein: CASRGFTEAFF. The DNA of the CDR3 is TGTGCCAGCCGAGGGTTCACTGAAGCTTTCTTT.

This clone showed up many times. The chain recombines TRBV27 with TRBJ1-1; 8 bases are a match to TRBD1. This CDR3 comprises 13 residues. Germline-derived CDR1 and CDR2 are MNHEY and SMNVEV (reference sequence). V lost 6 bases to trimming and J lost 4 bases; unmatched junction nucleotides: 4. The CDR3: CASRSTGGTEAFF. The CDR3 DNA follows: TGTGCCAGCAGATCTACAGGGGGCACTGAAGCTTTCTTT.

The sample holds many counts of this clone. V and J are TRBV14 and TRBJ2-1; the D gene is possibly TRBD2 (6 bases). Trimming took 4 bases from V and 3 from J, leaving 13 bases between them. CDR1 is SGHDN, CDR2 FVKESK, per germline. This CDR3 contains 15 residues. The DNA for the CDR3 is TGTGCCAGCAGCCCCTTGGGACTTAACTACAATGAGCAGTTCTTC. It encodes CASSPLGLNYNEQFF.

In this sample, this clone turned up a few times. The V call is TRBV4-1, the J call TRBJ2-1; a weak D match, TRBD2 (6 bases). Trimming stripped 4 bases from V and 4 bases from J, with 17 bases between. The CDR3 contains 16 residues. Germline values: CDR1 MGHRA, CDR2 YSYEKL. CDR3 loop: CASSRRSSESYNEQFF. CDR3 DNA sequence: TGCGCCAGCAGCCGGAGGTCTAGCGAGAGTTACAATGAGCAGTTCTTC.

The V call is TRBV7-3, the J call TRBJ2-2, with TRBD1 matching over 7 bases. CDR3 size: 15 residues. Trimming took 5 bases from V and 4 from J; bases not matched to a gene: 7. The germline gives CDR1 SGHTA, CDR2 FQGTGA. The CDR3 loop is CASSEGQSGTGELFF. In DNA form, the CDR3 reads TGTGCCAGCAGCGAGGGACAGTCGGGCACCGGGGAGCTGTTTTTT.

CDR3 sequence (DNA): TGCGCCAGCAGCCCAACTCGGCCACTAGCGGGTTCCCGCTCTTACAATGAGCAGTTCTTC. Amino acid sequence: CASSPTRPLAGSRSYNEQFF. J is TRBJ2-1 and V is TRBV4-3, with 9 bases that match TRBD2. The CDR3 has 20 residues. Unmatched junction bases numbered 20, after V lost 4 bases and J lost 4 bases. Germline V lookup: CDR1 LGHNA, CDR2 YSLEER.

This clone was observed many times. This chain joins TRBV6-1 and TRBJ2-7; 13 nucleotides align to TRBD2. Germline-derived CDR1 and CDR2 are MNHNS and SASEGT. V lost 3 bases to trimming and J lost 5 bases; unmatched junction nucleotides: 13. The CDR3 length is 18 residues. This CDR3 reads CASSEGKMGLAGLNEQYF. The CDR3 region has the DNA TGTGCCAGCAGTGAGGGTAAAATGGGACTAGCGGGGCTCAACGAGCAGTACTTC.

This clone was recorded a few times. This sequence joins TRBV18 and TRBJ2-2, with a possible D match to TRBD1 (6 bases). The CDR3 runs to 13 residues. From germline, CDR1 is KGHSH and CDR2 LQKENI. V lost 8 bases, J lost 3 bases, and 10 bases lay in between. The CDR3 loop reads CASANRDTGELFF. In DNA form, the CDR3 reads TGTGCCAGCGCGAACAGGGACACCGGGGAGCTGTTTTTT.

This chain connects TRBV5-6 to TRBJ1-5; possibly TRBD1 for D (6 bases). V gave up 4 bases and J gave up 6 bases, with 17 bases separating them. This CDR3 contains 15 residues. Germline CDR1 SGHDT, CDR2 YYEEEE. CDR3 protein: CASSGGTGKSQPQHF. Written as DNA, the CDR3 is TGTGCCAGCAGCGGGGGTACAGGGAAGAGTCAGCCCCAGCATTTT.

In this sample, this clone turned up a few times. J is TRBJ2-3 and V is TRBV25-1, with D possibly being TRBD1 (6 bases). The CDR3 extends over 16 amino acids. The germline gives CDR1 MGHDK, CDR2 SYGVNS. V lost 2 bases, J lost 2 bases, and 14 bases lay in between. Here the CDR3 reads CASSEGGWTHTDTQYF. CDR3 nucleotide sequence: TGTGCCAGCAGTGAAGGGGGCTGGACGCACACAGATACGCAGTATTTT.

This clone has a handful of counts. V is TRBV4-3 and J is TRBJ2-3, with TRBD1 matching 10 bases. The CDR3 is 18 amino acids. V was pared by 0 bases and J by 0 bases, with 6 bases of the junction left unmatched. CDR1 and CDR2 (germline): LGHNA, YSLEER. The DNA for the CDR3 is TGCGCCAGCAGCCAAGATCGACAGGGGGCATCTAGCACAGATACGCAGTATTTT. Amino acid sequence: CASSQDRQGASSTDTQYF.

As concerns this clone: Within the sample, other DNA sequences also encode this same CDR3. The chain recombines TRBV4-2 with TRBJ1-2, with TRBD1 identical over 8 bases. After removal of 1 base from V and 2 bases from J, the junction contained 3 bases not matched to a gene. Per germline, CDR1 LGHNA and CDR2 YNFKEQ. This CDR3 contains 15 residues. The CDR3, as DNA: TGTGCCAGCAGCCAAGGGCAGGGGGCGAACTATGGCTACACCTTC. Translated, it gives CASSQGQGANYGYTF.

This clone has just a few counts. The rearrangement joins TRBV6-5 to TRBJ2-5; 9 bases line up with TRBD1. The CDR3 covers 15 residues. The germline CDR1 and CDR2 sequences are MNHEY and SVGAGI. Unmatched junction bases numbered 10, after V lost 6 bases and J lost 5 bases. CDR3 amino acids: CASRPGQGHRETQYF. CDR3 nucleotide sequence: TGTGCCAGCAGGCCCGGACAGGGGCACAGGGAGACCCAGTACTTC.